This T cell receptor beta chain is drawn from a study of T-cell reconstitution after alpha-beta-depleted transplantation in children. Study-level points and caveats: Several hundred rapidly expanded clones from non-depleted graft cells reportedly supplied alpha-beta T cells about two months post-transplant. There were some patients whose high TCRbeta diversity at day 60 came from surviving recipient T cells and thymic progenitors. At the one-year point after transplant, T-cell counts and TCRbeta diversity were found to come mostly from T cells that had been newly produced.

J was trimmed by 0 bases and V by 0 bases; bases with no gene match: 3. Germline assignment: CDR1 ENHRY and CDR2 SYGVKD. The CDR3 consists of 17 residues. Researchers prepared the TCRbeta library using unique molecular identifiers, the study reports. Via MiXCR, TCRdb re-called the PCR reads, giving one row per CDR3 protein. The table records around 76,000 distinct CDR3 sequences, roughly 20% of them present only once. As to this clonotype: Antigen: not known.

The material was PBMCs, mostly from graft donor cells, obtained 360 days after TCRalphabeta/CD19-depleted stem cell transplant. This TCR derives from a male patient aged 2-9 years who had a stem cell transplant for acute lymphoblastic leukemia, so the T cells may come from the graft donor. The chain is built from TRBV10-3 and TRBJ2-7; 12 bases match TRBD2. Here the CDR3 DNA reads TGTGCCATCAGTGAGTCGACTAGCGGGAGTAGCTCCTACGAGCAGTACTTC. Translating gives CAISESTSGSSSYEQYF.